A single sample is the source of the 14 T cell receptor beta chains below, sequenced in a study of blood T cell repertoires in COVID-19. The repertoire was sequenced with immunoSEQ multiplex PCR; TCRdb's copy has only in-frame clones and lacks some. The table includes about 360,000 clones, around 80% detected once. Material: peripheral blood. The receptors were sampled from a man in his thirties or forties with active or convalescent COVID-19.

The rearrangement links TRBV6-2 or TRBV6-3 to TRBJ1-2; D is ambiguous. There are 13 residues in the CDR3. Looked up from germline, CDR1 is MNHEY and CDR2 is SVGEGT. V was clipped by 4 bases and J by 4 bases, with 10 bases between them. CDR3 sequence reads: CASSLRRSYGYTF. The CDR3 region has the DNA TGTGCCAGCAGTTTGCGAAGGAGCTATGGCTACACCTTC.

As DNA, the CDR3 is TGTGCCAGCAGCACCTTGGCCGGGAATATCGGAAATCAGCCCCAGCATTTT. Its protein product is CASSTLAGNIGNQPQHF. This chain joins TRBV7-8 and TRBJ1-5; D not resolved. The V gene's germline CDR1 is SGHVS and CDR2 FQNEAQ. V gave up 5 bases and J gave up 4 bases, with 21 bases separating them. The CDR3 consists of 17 residues.

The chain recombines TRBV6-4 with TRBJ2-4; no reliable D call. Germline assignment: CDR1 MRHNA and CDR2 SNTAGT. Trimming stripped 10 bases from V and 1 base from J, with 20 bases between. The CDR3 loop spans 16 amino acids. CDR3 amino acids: CATPIPSLFAKNIQYF. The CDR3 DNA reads TGTGCCACGCCGATTCCCTCGCTATTCGCCAAAAACATTCAGTACTTC.

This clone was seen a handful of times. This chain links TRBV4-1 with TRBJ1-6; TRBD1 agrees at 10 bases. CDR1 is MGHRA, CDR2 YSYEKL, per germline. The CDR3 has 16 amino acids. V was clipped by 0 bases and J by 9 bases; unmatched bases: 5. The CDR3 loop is CASSQDPGQGFSPLHF. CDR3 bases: TGCGCCAGCAGCCAAGATCCGGGACAGGGGTTTTCACCCCTCCACTTT.

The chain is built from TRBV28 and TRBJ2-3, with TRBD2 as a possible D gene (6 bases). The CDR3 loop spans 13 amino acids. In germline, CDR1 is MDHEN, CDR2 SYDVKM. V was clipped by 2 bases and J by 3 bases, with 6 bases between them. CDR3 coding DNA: TGTGCCAGCAGTTTAGGAGGGACAGATACGCAGTATTTT. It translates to CASSLGGTDTQYF.

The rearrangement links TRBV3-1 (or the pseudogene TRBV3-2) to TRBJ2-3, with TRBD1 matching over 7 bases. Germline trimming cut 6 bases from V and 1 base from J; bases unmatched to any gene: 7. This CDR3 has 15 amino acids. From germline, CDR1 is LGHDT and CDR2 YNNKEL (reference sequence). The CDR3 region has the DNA TGTGCCAGCAGTCAGACAGGGCAATGCACAGATACGCAGTATTTT. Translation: CASSQTGQCTDTQYF.

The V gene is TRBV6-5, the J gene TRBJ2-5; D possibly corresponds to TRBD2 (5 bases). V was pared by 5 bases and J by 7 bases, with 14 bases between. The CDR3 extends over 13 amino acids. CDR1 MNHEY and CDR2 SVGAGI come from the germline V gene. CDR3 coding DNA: TGTGCCAGCAGTCAACCGGGAAAAGGGACCCAGTACTTC. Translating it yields CASSQPGKGTQYF.

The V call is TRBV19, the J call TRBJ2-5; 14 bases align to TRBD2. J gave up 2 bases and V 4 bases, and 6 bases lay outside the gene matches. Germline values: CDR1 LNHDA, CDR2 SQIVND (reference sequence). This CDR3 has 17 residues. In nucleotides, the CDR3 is TGTGCCAGTAGTACCTCCCGGACTAGCGGGGGGCAAGAGACCCAGTACTTC. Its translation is CASSTSRTSGGQETQYF. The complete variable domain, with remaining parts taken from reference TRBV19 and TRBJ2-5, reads DGGITQSPKYLFRKEGQNVTLSCEQNLNHDAMYWYRQDPGQGLRLIYYSQIVNDFQKGDIAEGYSVSREKKESFPLTVTSAQKNPTAFYLCASSTSRTSGGQETQYFGPGTRLLVL.

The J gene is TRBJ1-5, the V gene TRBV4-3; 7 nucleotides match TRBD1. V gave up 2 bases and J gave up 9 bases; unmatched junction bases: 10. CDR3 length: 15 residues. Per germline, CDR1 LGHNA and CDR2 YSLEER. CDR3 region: CASSQNSGGFGPQHF. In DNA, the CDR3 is TGCGCCAGCAGCCAAAACTCAGGGGGATTTGGGCCCCAGCATTTT.

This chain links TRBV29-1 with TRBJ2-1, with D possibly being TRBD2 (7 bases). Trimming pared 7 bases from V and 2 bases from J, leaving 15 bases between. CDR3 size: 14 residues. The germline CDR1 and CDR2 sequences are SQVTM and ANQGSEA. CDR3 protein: CSAGGLSTYNEQFF. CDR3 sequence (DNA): TGCAGCGCCGGGGGGCTAAGCACCTACAATGAGCAGTTCTTC.

The CDR3 loop is CASSLGRGTQFF. CDR3 nucleotide sequence: TGTGCCAGCAGCTTAGGGAGGGGAACGCAGTTCTTC. The V call is TRBV7-8, the J call TRBJ2-1, with D maybe TRBD2 (6 bases). Trimming took 1 base from V and 12 from J, leaving 10 bases between them. Germline lookup yields CDR1 SGHVS and CDR2 FQNEAQ. CDR3 length: 12 residues. Supplemented by reference TRBV7-8 and TRBJ2-1, the full variable domain reads GAGVSQSPRYKVAKRGQDVALRCDPISGHVSLFWYQQALGQGPEFLTYFQNEAQLDKSGLPSDRFFAERPEGSVSTLKIQRTQQEDSAVYLCASSLGRGTQFFGPGTRLTVL.

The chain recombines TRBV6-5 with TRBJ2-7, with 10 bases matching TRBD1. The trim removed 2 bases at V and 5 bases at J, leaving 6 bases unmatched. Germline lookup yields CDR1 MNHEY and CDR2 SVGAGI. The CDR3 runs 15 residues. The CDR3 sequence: CASSYDGQGDDEQYF. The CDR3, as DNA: TGTGCCAGCAGTTACGATGGACAGGGGGACGACGAGCAGTACTTC.

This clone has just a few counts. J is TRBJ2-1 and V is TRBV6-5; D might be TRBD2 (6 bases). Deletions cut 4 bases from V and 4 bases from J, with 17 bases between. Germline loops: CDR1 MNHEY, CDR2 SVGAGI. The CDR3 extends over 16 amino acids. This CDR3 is CASSSRERSSYNEQFF. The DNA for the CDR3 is TGTGCCAGCAGTTCCCGGGAGCGGAGCAGTTACAATGAGCAGTTCTTC.

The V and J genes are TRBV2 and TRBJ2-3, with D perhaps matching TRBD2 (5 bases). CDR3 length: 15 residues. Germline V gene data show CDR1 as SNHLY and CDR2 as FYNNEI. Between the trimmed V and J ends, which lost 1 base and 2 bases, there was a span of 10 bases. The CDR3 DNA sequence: TGTGCCAGCAGTGAAGAGCTAGCAAACACAGATACGCAGTATTTT. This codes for CASSEELANTDTQYF.